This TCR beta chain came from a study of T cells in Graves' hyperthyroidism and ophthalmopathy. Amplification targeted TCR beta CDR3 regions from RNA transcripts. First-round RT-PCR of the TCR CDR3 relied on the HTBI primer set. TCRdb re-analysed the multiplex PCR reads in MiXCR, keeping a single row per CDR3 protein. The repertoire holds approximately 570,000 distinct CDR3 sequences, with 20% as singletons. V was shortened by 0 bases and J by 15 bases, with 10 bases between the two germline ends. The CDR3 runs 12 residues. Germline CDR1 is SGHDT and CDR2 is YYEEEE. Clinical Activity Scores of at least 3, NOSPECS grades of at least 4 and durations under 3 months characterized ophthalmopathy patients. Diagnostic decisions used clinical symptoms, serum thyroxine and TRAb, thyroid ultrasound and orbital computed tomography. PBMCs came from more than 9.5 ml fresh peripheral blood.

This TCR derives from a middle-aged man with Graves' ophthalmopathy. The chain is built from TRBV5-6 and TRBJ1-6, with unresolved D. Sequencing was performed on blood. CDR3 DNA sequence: TGTGCCAGCAGCTTGGGTCCAAGCCTCCTCCACTTT. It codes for CASSLGPSLLHF.